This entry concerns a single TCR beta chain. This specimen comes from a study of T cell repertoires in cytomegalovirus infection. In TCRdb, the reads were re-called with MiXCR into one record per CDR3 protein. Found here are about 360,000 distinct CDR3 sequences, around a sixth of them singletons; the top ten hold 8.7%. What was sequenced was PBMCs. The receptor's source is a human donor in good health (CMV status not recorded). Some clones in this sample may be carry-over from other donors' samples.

CDR3 sequence reads: CASSLLGSTEAFF. The CDR3 nucleotides are TGTGCCAGCAGCTTGTTGGGGTCCACTGAAGCTTTCTTT. V usage is TRBV5-6 and J usage is TRBJ1-1; D unresolved. With 1 base removed from V and 4 bases from J, the gap between germline ends came to 8 bases. CDR1 is SGHDT, CDR2 YYEEEE, per germline. The CDR3 loop spans 13 amino acids.